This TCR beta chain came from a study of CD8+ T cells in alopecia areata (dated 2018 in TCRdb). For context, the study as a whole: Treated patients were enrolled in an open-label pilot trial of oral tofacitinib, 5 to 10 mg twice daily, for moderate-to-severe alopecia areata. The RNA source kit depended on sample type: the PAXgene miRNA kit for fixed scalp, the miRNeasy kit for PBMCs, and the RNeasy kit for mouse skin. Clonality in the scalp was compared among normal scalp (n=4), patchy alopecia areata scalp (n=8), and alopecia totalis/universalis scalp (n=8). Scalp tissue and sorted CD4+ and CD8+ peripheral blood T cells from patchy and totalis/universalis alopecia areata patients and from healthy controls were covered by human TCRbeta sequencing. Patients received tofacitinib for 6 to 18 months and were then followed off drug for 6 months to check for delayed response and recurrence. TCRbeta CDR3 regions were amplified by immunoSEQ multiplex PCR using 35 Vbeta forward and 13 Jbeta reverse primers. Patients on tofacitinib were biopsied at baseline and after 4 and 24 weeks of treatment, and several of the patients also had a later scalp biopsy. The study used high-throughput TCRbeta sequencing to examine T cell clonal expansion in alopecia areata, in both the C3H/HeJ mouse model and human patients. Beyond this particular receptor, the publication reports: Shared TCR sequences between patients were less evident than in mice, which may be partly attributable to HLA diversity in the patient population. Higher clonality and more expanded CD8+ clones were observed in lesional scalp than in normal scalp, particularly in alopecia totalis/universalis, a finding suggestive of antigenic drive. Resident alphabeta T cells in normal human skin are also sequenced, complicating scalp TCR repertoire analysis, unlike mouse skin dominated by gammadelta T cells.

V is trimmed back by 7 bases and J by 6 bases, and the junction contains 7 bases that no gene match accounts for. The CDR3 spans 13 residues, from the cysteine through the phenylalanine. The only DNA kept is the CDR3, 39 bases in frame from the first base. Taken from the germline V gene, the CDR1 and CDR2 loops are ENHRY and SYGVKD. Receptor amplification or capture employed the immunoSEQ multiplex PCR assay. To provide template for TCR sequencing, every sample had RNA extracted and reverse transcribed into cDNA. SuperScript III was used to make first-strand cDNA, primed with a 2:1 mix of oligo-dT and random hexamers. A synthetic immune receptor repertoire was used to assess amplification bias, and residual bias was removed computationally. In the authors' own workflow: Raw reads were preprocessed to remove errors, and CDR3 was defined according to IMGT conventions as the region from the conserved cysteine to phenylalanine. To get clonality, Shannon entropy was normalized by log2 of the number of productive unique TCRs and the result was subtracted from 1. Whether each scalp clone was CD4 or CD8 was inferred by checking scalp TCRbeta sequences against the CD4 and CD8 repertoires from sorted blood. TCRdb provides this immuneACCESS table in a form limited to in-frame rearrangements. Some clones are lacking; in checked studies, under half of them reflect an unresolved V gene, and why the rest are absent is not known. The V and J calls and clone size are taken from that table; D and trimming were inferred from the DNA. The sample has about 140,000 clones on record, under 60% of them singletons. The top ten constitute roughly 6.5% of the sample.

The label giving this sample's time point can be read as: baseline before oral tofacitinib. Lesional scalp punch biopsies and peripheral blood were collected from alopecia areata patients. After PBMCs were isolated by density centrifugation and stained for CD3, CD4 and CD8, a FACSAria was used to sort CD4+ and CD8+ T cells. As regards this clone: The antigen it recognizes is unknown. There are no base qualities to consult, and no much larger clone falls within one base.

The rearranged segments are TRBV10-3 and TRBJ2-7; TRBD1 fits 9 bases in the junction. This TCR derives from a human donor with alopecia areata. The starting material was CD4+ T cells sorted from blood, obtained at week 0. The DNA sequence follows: TGTGCCATCACTGGACAGGGGCAAAGCGAGCAGTACTTC. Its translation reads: CAITGQGQSEQYF.